These 20 T cell receptor beta chains were sequenced from one sample in a study of cytomegalovirus exposure and HLA in healthy donors. In the PCR, 60 Vbeta and 13 Jbeta primers were used. Sequencing used immunoSEQ multiplex PCR; TCRdb keeps in-frame clones, though not all of them. The table includes 64,000 or so clones, approximately 70% detected once. Sequencing was performed on PBMCs. Receptors were obtained from a woman in her 50s in good health and CMV-seropositive.

This clone showed up just a few times. This chain connects TRBV7-9 to TRBJ2-3, with D uncertain. The V and J ends lost 2 bases and 1 base respectively, with 7 bases between them. Germline CDR1 and CDR2: SEHNR and FQNEAQ (reference sequence). The CDR3 sequence is 14 residues long. CDR3 in amino acids: CASSLLLGTDTQYF. The DNA of the CDR3 is TGTGCCAGCAGCTTATTACTGGGCACAGATACGCAGTATTTT.

The chain combines TRBV28 with TRBJ1-1; D ambiguous. Germline assignment: CDR1 MDHEN and CDR2 SYDVKM. The CDR3 is 14 residues long. With 5 bases removed from V and 6 bases from J, the gap between germline ends came to 16 bases. CDR3 DNA sequence: TGTGCCAGCAGTCAACCCCGGACTCGGGCTGAAGCTTTCTTT. This codes for CASSQPRTRAEAFF. Full variable domain (rest looked up from reference TRBV28 and TRBJ1-1): DVKVTQSSRYLVKRTGEKVFLECVQDMDHENMFWYRQDPGLGLRLIYFSYDVKMKEKGDIPEGYSVSREKKERFSLILESASTNQTSMYLCASSQPRTRAEAFFGQGTRLTVV.

This chain joins TRBV2 and TRBJ2-1, with a tentative D call TRBD2 (7 bases). The CDR3 contains 15 residues. Germline CDR1 is SNHLY and CDR2 is FYNNEI. V lost 6 bases and J lost 5, with 17 bases in between. The CDR3 protein is CASRKRGGKDNEQFF. CDR3 DNA: TGTGCCAGCAGGAAAAGGGGGGGGAAAGACAATGAGCAGTTCTTC.

This chain connects TRBV5-5 to TRBJ2-7; D unclear. V shed 4 bases and J shed 1 base, with 18 bases lying between them. CDR1 SGHKS and CDR2 YYEKEE come from the germline V gene (reference sequence). The CDR3 is made up of 16 amino acids. The CDR3 spells CASSPRLDMSSYEQYF. The CDR3 DNA reads as TGTGCCAGCAGCCCGAGATTAGACATGTCATCCTACGAGCAGTACTTC.

The genes are TRBV28 and TRBJ1-1, with D unresolved. The CDR3 length is 14 residues. In germline, CDR1 is MDHEN, CDR2 SYDVKM. V gave up 6 bases and J gave up 0 bases, with 11 bases separating them. CDR3 in DNA: TGTGCCAGCAGGACGCTGGGCTTGAACACTGAAGCTTTCTTT. Residues: CASRTLGLNTEAFF.

The chain joins TRBV5-1 to TRBJ2-1; 9 bases fit TRBD2. Looked up from germline, CDR1 is SGHRS and CDR2 is YFSETQ. The CDR3 extends over 15 amino acids. Germline trimming cut 5 bases from V and 4 bases from J; bases unmatched to any gene: 7. The DNA for the CDR3 is TGCGCCAGCAGGGATAGCGGGAGCTCTTACAATGAGCAGTTCTTC. Its translation: CASRDSGSSYNEQFF.

The chain carries TRBV10-2 and TRBJ1-2; D is perhaps TRBD1 (5 bases). Trimming took 2 bases from V and 2 from J, leaving 12 bases between them. Germline loops: CDR1 WSHSY, CDR2 SAAADI. This CDR3 spans 15 amino acids. The CDR3 region has the DNA TGCGCCAGCAGTGAGGCGGGGGGTACGAACTATGGCTACACCTTC. This encodes CASSEAGGTNYGYTF.

This clone has more than one count but fewer than ten. This chain joins TRBV5-1 and TRBJ1-4; 9 nucleotides agree with TRBD1. From germline, CDR1 is SGHRS and CDR2 YFSETQ. The V segment lost 4 bases and the J segment 8 bases; nucleotides outside the gene matches: 9. CDR3 size: 15 residues. In DNA form, the CDR3 reads TGCGCCAGCAGCGCGACAGGGGGAGCGGAGGAAAAACTGTTTTTT. It codes for CASSATGGAEEKLFF.

This sequence joins TRBV29-1 and TRBJ2-5; 7 nucleotides line up with TRBD2. Germline values: CDR1 SQVTM, CDR2 ANQGSEA. The CDR3 is 13 amino acids. The junction had 6 bases not matched to a gene; V was cut back by 6 bases and J by 2 bases. CDR3 DNA sequence: TGCAGCGTGGGGGGGTCGGAGCAAGAGACCCAGTACTTC. This encodes CSVGGSEQETQYF.

This clone occurred a few times. This sequence joins TRBV29-1 and TRBJ1-1; 9 bases fit TRBD1. Per germline, CDR1 SQVTM and CDR2 ANQGSEA. The CDR3 runs 14 residues. The trim removed 6 bases at V and 4 bases at J, leaving 9 bases unmatched. The CDR3 protein is CSVGGSTGGTEAFF. CDR3 DNA sequence: TGCAGCGTCGGTGGGTCGACAGGGGGCACTGAAGCTTTCTTT.

The rearrangement uses TRBV19 and TRBJ2-5; D is unclear. V lost 6 bases and J lost 11, with 13 bases in between. From germline, CDR1 is LNHDA and CDR2 SQIVND (reference sequence). This CDR3 spans 11 amino acids. CDR3 protein: CASSYLSSQYF. For the CDR3, the DNA is TGTGCCAGTAGCTACCTTAGCTCGCAGTACTTC.

The genes are TRBV9 and TRBJ2-3; weak D call: TRBD2 (6 bases). CDR1 SGDLS and CDR2 YYNGEE come from the germline V gene. This CDR3 is 16 amino acids long. Trimming left V 3 bases short and J 3 bases short, with 17 bases between. The CDR3: CASSAIEGLATDTQYF. In nucleotides, the CDR3 is TGTGCCAGCAGCGCAATCGAAGGTCTAGCGACAGATACGCAGTATTTT.

This rearrangement joins TRBV5-1 to TRBJ2-5; TRBD2 matches at 8 bases. The CDR3 spans 15 residues. Germline V gene data show CDR1 as SGHRS and CDR2 as YFSETQ. V was pared by 0 bases and J by 1 base, with 2 bases of the junction left unmatched. The chain's CDR3 is CASSLGRGVQETQYF. CDR3 nucleotide sequence: TGCGCCAGCAGCTTGGGGCGGGGGGTCCAAGAGACCCAGTACTTC.

At least ten counts were recorded for this clone. V usage is TRBV18 and J usage is TRBJ1-3; 7 positions agree with TRBD1. Unmatched junction bases numbered 5, after V lost 4 bases and J lost 2 bases. Per the germline V gene, CDR1 is KGHSH and CDR2 is LQKENI. CDR3 length equals 15 residues. The CDR3 sequence is CASSRDREAGNTIYF. The CDR3 DNA sequence: TGTGCCAGCTCACGCGACAGGGAAGCTGGAAACACCATATATTTT. The variable domain in full, with the rest retrieved from reference TRBV18 and TRBJ1-3, is NAGVMQNPRHLVRRRGQEARLRCSPMKGHSHVYWYRQLPEEGLKFMVYLQKENIIDESGMPKERFSAEFPKEGPSILRIQQVVRGDSAAYFCASSRDREAGNTIYFGEGSWLTVV.

To note about this clone: The sample carries other DNA sequences with the same CDR3. The chain is built from TRBV18 and TRBJ2-7; the D gene is possibly TRBD1 (6 bases). The CDR3 has 14 residues. Deletions cut 0 bases from V and 1 base from J, with 7 bases between. Germline V gives CDR1 KGHSH, CDR2 LQKENI. The CDR3 protein is CASSPPRGSYEQYF. The CDR3 region has the DNA TGTGCCAGCTCACCACCGAGGGGGTCCTACGAGCAGTACTTC.

This chain uses TRBV19 with TRBJ1-4; TRBD1 might be the D (5 bases). Trimming cost V 2 bases and J 4 bases, with 8 bases left between them. From germline, CDR1 is LNHDA and CDR2 SQIVND (reference sequence). This CDR3 is 14 amino acids long. The CDR3 loop is CASSIQGGNEKLFF. CDR3 coding DNA: TGTGCCAGTAGTATACAGGGTGGTAATGAAAAACTGTTTTTT.

This clone has a single count. The gene calls are TRBV6-5 and TRBJ1-1; D gene uncertain. Germline-derived CDR1 and CDR2 are MNHEY and SVGAGI. This CDR3 has 15 residues. V dropped 5 bases and J dropped 6 bases, with 19 bases sitting between them. The DNA of the CDR3 is TGTGCCAGCAGTCGTTCCGTGGAGGGAGTCGCTGAAGCTTTCTTT. Its protein product is CASSRSVEGVAEAFF.

V gene TRBV5-4 combines with J gene TRBJ2-3; 9 bases are a match to TRBD2. Per the germline V gene, CDR1 is SGHNT and CDR2 is YYREEE (reference sequence). This CDR3 comprises 17 residues. With V trimmed by 1 base and J by 0 bases, 6 bases remained unmatched. Written as DNA, the CDR3 is TGTGCCAGCAGCTTGTTCGGGACTAGCCTCAGCACAGATACGCAGTATTTT. This encodes CASSLFGTSLSTDTQYF.

CDR3 amino acids: CASSQDRTGVLGTEAFF. In DNA form, the CDR3 reads TGCGCCAGCAGCCAAGATAGGACAGGGGTCCTTGGCACTGAAGCTTTCTTT. The chain joins TRBV4-3 to TRBJ1-1; 9 bases fit TRBD1. The CDR3 runs to 17 residues. Germline loops: CDR1 LGHNA, CDR2 YSLEER. The junction had 9 bases not matched to a gene; V was cut back by 0 bases and J by 4 bases.

The CDR3 protein is CASSSRYTDTEAFF. In nucleotides, the CDR3 is TGTGCCAGCAGCTCACGGTATACGGACACTGAAGCTTTCTTT. The V call is TRBV13, the J call TRBJ1-1; D remains unclear. The germline V gene has CDR1 PRHDT and CDR2 FYEKMQ (reference sequence). V shed 4 bases and J shed 3 bases, with 12 bases lying between them. The CDR3 extends over 14 amino acids.